Presented here are 20 T cell receptor beta chains from one specimen sequenced in a study of shared clonotypes between healthy human individuals. Generated by immunoSEQ multiplex PCR, the TCRdb table keeps only in-frame clones and is missing some. This table holds about 1 million clones, about 76% found once. The sequenced sample was memory CD4+ T cells sorted from blood. Subset described: CD45RA-negative fraction. The source of these receptors is a man younger than 30 in good health.

The CDR3 sequence: CASSDPGVSGNTIYF. The CDR3, as DNA: TGTGCCAGCAGTGATCCCGGTGTCTCTGGAAACACCATATATTTT. The chain combines TRBV2 with TRBJ1-3; D unclear. With 3 bases removed from V and 0 bases from J, the gap between germline ends came to 9 bases. This CDR3 has 15 amino acids. CDR1 is SNHLY, CDR2 FYNNEI, per germline.

The chain employs TRBV11-2 and TRBJ2-3, with 7 bases aligning to TRBD1. Per germline, CDR1 SGHAT and CDR2 FQNNGV. This CDR3 comprises 15 residues. The ends lost 5 bases at V and 6 bases at J; junction bases unmatched: 11. The CDR3 region has the DNA TGTGCCAGCAGCCGACAGGGTCGGTCATCGGATACGCAGTATTTT. Protein: CASSRQGRSSDTQYF.

The chain links TRBV2 to TRBJ2-5, with 14 bases matching TRBD2. Germline V lookup: CDR1 SNHLY, CDR2 FYNNEI. Losses at the gene ends were 6 bases for V and 1 base for J; bases not matched to a gene: 4. This CDR3 comprises 16 residues. CDR3 amino acids: CASSPGTSGGQETQYF. The DNA for the CDR3 is TGTGCCAGCAGCCCCGGGACTAGCGGGGGCCAAGAGACCCAGTACTTC.

The chain carries TRBV6-5 and TRBJ1-6, with 7 bases lining up with TRBD1. V lost 5 bases, J lost 7 bases, and 8 bases stayed unmatched. The V gene's germline CDR1 is MNHEY and CDR2 SVGAGI. CDR3 length: 15 residues. This chain's CDR3 is CASSRKTGTNSPLHF. The CDR3 DNA sequence: TGTGCCAGCAGTCGTAAGACAGGGACGAATTCACCCCTCCACTTT.

The chain recombines TRBV10-3 with TRBJ1-5; D unresolved. Trimming removed 4 bases from V and 1 base from J, with 8 bases in between. The CDR3 is 14 residues long. In germline, CDR1 is ENHRY, CDR2 SYGVKD. CDR3 loop: CAISALESNQPQHF. Written as DNA, the CDR3 is TGTGCCATCAGTGCTTTGGAAAGCAATCAGCCCCAGCATTTT.

The rearrangement links TRBV12-5 to TRBJ1-5, with D hard to call. The CDR3 is 14 amino acids. The V gene lost 7 bases and the J gene lost 5 bases, with 15 bases spanning the gap. Germline V lookup: CDR1 LGHNT, CDR2 FRNRAP. This chain's CDR3 is CASAPGRIDQPQHF. CDR3 DNA sequence: TGTGCTAGTGCCCCGGGGAGGATAGATCAGCCCCAGCATTTT.

A word on this clone: A much larger clone sits a single nucleotide away, making a read error possible. V gene TRBV5-5 combines with J gene TRBJ1-5; the match to TRBD1 covers 10 bases. The CDR3 loop spans 14 amino acids. The V gene's germline CDR1 is SGHKS and CDR2 YYEKEE (reference sequence). Trimming at V came to 4 bases and at J to 3 bases, leaving 1 base not matched to a gene. The CDR3 region is CASSGTGANQPQHF. Written as DNA, the CDR3 is TGTGCCAGCAGCGGGACAGGGGCCAATCAGCCCCAGCATTTT.

This sequence joins TRBV5-1 and TRBJ2-5; TRBD2 agrees at 7 bases. CDR3 length: 15 amino acids. Germline V gene lookup returns CDR1 SGHRS and CDR2 YFSETQ. V shed 1 base, J shed 3 bases, and the junction held 6 bases outside the gene matches. The CDR3 sequence is CASSLIRGGKETQYF. CDR3 sequence (DNA): TGCGCCAGCAGCTTGATCCGGGGAGGGAAAGAGACCCAGTACTTC.

The rearrangement links TRBV28 to TRBJ2-7, with 9 bases matching TRBD1. This CDR3 region has 14 residues. Germline V gene sequence: CDR1 MDHEN, CDR2 SYDVKM. Trimming removed 8 bases from V and 5 bases from J; junction bases left unmatched: 10. The CDR3 region has the DNA TGTGCCAGCGAGGGACAGGGAGGTTCCCACGAGCAGTACTTC. It is translated as CASEGQGGSHEQYF.

The chain is built from TRBV7-2 and TRBJ2-3; 7 bases are a match to TRBD1. This CDR3 region has 16 residues. With 1 base clipped from V and 6 bases from J, the junction kept 10 bases outside the gene matches. Germline assignment: CDR1 SGHTA and CDR2 FQGNSA. In DNA, the CDR3 is TGTGCCAGCAGCTTAGGTCCGGGACAGAGCGACGATACGCAGTATTTT. This sequence encodes CASSLGPGQSDDTQYF.

The chain links TRBV5-1 to TRBJ2-5, with 7 bases fitting TRBD2. The CDR3 spans 14 residues. Trimming took 4 bases from V and 4 from J; bases not matched to a gene: 7. In germline, CDR1 is SGHRS, CDR2 YFSETQ. The CDR3 loop is CASSPPGGSETQYF. CDR3 in DNA: TGCGCCAGCAGCCCCCCGGGAGGCTCAGAGACCCAGTACTTC.

In its sample, this clone was seen a few times. The V and J genes are TRBV7-2 and TRBJ2-2, with TRBD2 identical over 11 bases. V trimming: 6 bases; J trimming: 2 bases; junction bases outside the gene matches: 5. Germline V gene data show CDR1 as SGHTA and CDR2 as FQGNSA. The CDR3 contains 16 residues. The CDR3 DNA sequence: TGTGCCAGCAGACAGGGACTAGCGGACAACACCGGGGAGCTGTTTTTT. Its protein product is CASRQGLADNTGELFF.

This chain joins TRBV6-5 and TRBJ1-6; 8 bases match TRBD1. CDR1 and CDR2 from the germline V gene are MNHEY and SVGAGI. Germline trimming cut 7 bases from V and 7 bases from J; bases unmatched to any gene: 6. The CDR3 is made up of 14 amino acids. The DNA for the CDR3 is TGTGCCAGCAATTCAGGGGGCGCAAATTCACCCCTCCACTTT. This gives the protein CASNSGGANSPLHF.

This clone was recorded at least ten times. The identical CDR3 is also encoded by other nucleotide sequences in the sample. The chain couples TRBV30 to TRBJ1-1; the match to TRBD1 covers 8 bases. V lost 5 bases, J lost 1 base, and 3 bases stayed unmatched. The CDR3 is made up of 13 amino acids. CDR1 and CDR2 (germline): GTSNPN, SVGIG (reference sequence). CDR3 coding DNA: TGTGCCTGGGGACAGGGCGGGAACACTGAAGCTTTCTTT. This codes for CAWGQGGNTEAFF. Together with reference TRBV30 and TRBJ1-1, the CDR3 gives the full variable domain: SQTIHQWPATLVQPVGSPLSLECTVEGTSNPNLYWYRQAAGRGLQLLFYSVGIGQISSEVPQNLSASRPQDRQFILSSKKLLLSDSGFYLCAWGQGGNTEAFFGQGTRLTVV.

This clone was recorded a few times. This chain connects TRBV7-9 to TRBJ1-5; 8 bases agree with TRBD1. The CDR3 extends over 14 amino acids. CDR1 is SEHNR, CDR2 FQNEAQ, per germline (reference sequence). V trimming: 5 bases; J trimming: 5 bases; junction bases outside the gene matches: 5. The CDR3 DNA sequence: TGTGCCAGCAGCCCAGGACAGGGAGATCAGCCCCAGCATTTT. Amino acid sequence: CASSPGQGDQPQHF.

The CDR3 DNA follows: TGTGCCAGCAGCTCTAGTTCCTATAATTCACCCCTCCACTTT. Translated, it gives CASSSSSYNSPLHF. V and J are TRBV5-5 and TRBJ1-6; D is undetermined. Trimming removed 3 bases from V and 1 base from J, with 5 bases in between. The CDR3 consists of 14 residues. The germline V gene encodes CDR1 SGHKS and CDR2 YYEKEE (reference sequence).

The V and J genes are TRBV7-6 and TRBJ1-5; D gene uncertain. This CDR3 has 15 residues. V shed 0 bases and J shed 2 bases, with 8 bases lying between them. The germline V gene encodes CDR1 SGHVS and CDR2 FNYEAQ. The DNA for the CDR3 is TGTGCCAGCAGCTTAGCGGCGGGCGGCAATCAGCCCCAGCATTTT. It yields the protein CASSLAAGGNQPQHF.

As regards this clone: Other DNA sequences within the sample encode an identical CDR3. The rearrangement joins TRBV19 to TRBJ2-3, with D hard to call. Germline values: CDR1 LNHDA, CDR2 SQIVND (reference sequence). The length of the CDR3 is 14 residues. The V and J ends lost 3 bases and 3 bases respectively, with 10 bases between them. The DNA of the CDR3 is TGTGCCAGTAGTATGGGTGCCAGGACAGATACGCAGTATTTT. It encodes CASSMGARTDTQYF. The full variable domain, its missing parts supplied by reference TRBV19 and TRBJ2-3, is DGGITQSPKYLFRKEGQNVTLSCEQNLNHDAMYWYRQDPGQGLRLIYYSQIVNDFQKGDIAEGYSVSREKKESFPLTVTSAQKNPTAFYLCASSMGARTDTQYFGPGTRLTVL.

This clone was recorded a few times. The chain combines TRBV13 with TRBJ1-1; unclear D gene. CDR3 length equals 15 residues. Germline CDR1 is PRHDT and CDR2 is FYEKMQ (reference sequence). Trimming pared 5 bases from V and 0 bases from J, leaving 13 bases between. The CDR3 is CASSPPVLMNTEAFF. Here the CDR3 DNA reads TGTGCCAGCAGCCCCCCTGTACTCATGAACACTGAAGCTTTCTTT.

The chain recombines TRBV6-7 with TRBJ2-4; perhaps TRBD1 as D (6 bases). TRBV6-7 is an ORF for which the function is uncertain. This CDR3 has 17 residues. Trimming cost V 5 bases and J 9 bases, with 26 bases left between them. In DNA, the CDR3 is TGTGCCAGCAGTCATTGGACAGTTTTGTATCCGTATGGCATTCAGTACTTC. The encoded protein is CASSHWTVLYPYGIQYF.